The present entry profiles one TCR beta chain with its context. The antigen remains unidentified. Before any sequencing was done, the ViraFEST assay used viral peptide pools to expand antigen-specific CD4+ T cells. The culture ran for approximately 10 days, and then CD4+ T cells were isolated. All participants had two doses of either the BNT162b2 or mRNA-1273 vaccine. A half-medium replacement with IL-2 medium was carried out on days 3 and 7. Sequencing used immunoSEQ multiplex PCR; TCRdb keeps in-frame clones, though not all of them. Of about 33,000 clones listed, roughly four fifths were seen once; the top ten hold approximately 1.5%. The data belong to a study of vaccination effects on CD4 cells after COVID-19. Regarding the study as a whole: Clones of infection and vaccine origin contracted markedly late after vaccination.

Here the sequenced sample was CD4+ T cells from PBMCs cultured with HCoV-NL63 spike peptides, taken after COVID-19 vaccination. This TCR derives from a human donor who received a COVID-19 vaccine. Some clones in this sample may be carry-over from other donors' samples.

The CDR3 is CASSLGDRRAGELFF. In DNA, the CDR3 is TGTGCCAGCAGCTTGGGGGACAGGAGGGCCGGGGAGCTGTTTTTT. The chain employs TRBV5-6 and TRBJ2-2, with 8 bases aligning to TRBD1. Germline V gives CDR1 SGHDT, CDR2 YYEEEE. With 0 bases clipped from V and 6 bases from J, the junction kept 4 bases outside the gene matches. CDR3 length: 15 residues.